The 15 T cell receptor beta chains given below trace back to one sample, sequenced in a study of T cell responses to AZD1222 COVID-19 vaccine. Measured with immunoSEQ multiplex PCR; TCRdb has only the in-frame clones, and not every one. The table lists roughly 150,000 clones, over 90% of them singletons. Material: peripheral blood, obtained on day 0 of AZD1222 vaccination. The origin of the receptors is an adult in good health.

This rearrangement joins TRBV27 to TRBJ1-2; no clear D gene. This CDR3 has 14 residues. Trimming shortened V by 6 bases and J by 4 bases, and 15 bases separated the two germline ends. The germline V gene has CDR1 MNHEY and CDR2 SMNVEV (reference sequence). This CDR3 is CASSQFAGGYGYTF. As DNA, the CDR3 is TGTGCCAGCAGCCAGTTTGCTGGAGGCTATGGCTACACCTTC.

This chain connects TRBV19 to TRBJ2-7; D remains ambiguous. Trimming removed 4 bases at V and 7 bases at J, with 14 bases between. Germline V gives CDR1 LNHDA, CDR2 SQIVND (reference sequence). The length of the CDR3 is 13 residues. The chain's CDR3 is CASSSWGSEEQYF. The CDR3 nucleotides are TGTGCCAGTAGTAGTTGGGGATCTGAGGAGCAGTACTTC.

The chain couples TRBV19 to TRBJ1-5, with TRBD1 as a possible D gene (5 bases). V shed 5 bases and J shed 2 bases, with 16 bases lying between them. The CDR3 has 16 residues. Germline V CDR1 and CDR2: LNHDA, SQIVND (reference sequence). CDR3: CASSEAGGEGNQPQHF. The CDR3 nucleotides read TGTGCCAGTAGTGAGGCTGGGGGAGAGGGCAATCAGCCCCAGCATTTT.

The chain couples TRBV7-9 to TRBJ1-6, with 7 bases identical to TRBD1. CDR1 is SEHNR and CDR2 is FQNEAQ in the germline V gene (reference sequence). Trimming cost V 3 bases and J 6 bases; bases outside gene matches: 5. This CDR3 contains 15 residues. CDR3 in amino acids: CASSLTGTFNSPLHF. CDR3 DNA: TGTGCCAGCAGCTTGACAGGGACTTTTAATTCACCCCTCCACTTT.

The chain couples TRBV15 to TRBJ2-3, with 8 bases identical to TRBD2. Germline lookup yields CDR1 LNHNV and CDR2 YYDKDF (reference sequence). The junction had 6 bases not matched to a gene; V was cut back by 3 bases and J by 4 bases. The CDR3 sequence is 15 residues long. CDR3 sequence: CATSSGGRRADTQYF. The CDR3 DNA is TGTGCCACCAGCAGTGGCGGGAGGAGGGCAGATACGCAGTATTTT.

This chain joins TRBV2 and TRBJ2-7, with D possibly TRBD2 on 5 matching bases. CDR1 and CDR2 (germline): SNHLY, FYNNEI. The CDR3 contains 11 residues. Trimming took 8 bases from V and 6 from J, leaving 11 bases between them. The CDR3 loop reads CASQLATEQYF. DNA for the CDR3: TGTGCCAGCCAGCTAGCTACCGAGCAGTACTTC.

The J gene is TRBJ1-1, the V gene TRBV6-5, with unresolved D. This CDR3 spans 12 amino acids. Between the trimmed V and J ends, which lost 7 bases and 1 base, there was a span of 7 bases. Germline assignment: CDR1 MNHEY and CDR2 SVGAGI. The CDR3 DNA sequence: TGTGCCAGCACTTCCAGGAACACTGAAGCTTTCTTT. Translation gives CASTSRNTEAFF.

The chain has TRBV19 and TRBJ1-5; D call uncertain. This CDR3 has 13 residues. Between the trimmed V and J ends, which lost 3 bases and 1 base, there was a span of 4 bases. Germline values: CDR1 LNHDA, CDR2 SQIVND (reference sequence). The CDR3 DNA reads TGTGCCAGTAGTATTTGGAGCAATCAGCCCCAGCATTTT. Protein product: CASSIWSNQPQHF.

V gene TRBV10-2 combines with J gene TRBJ2-3; 8 bases are a match to TRBD1. The V gene end was trimmed by 0 bases and the J gene end by 0 bases; junction bases not matched to a gene: 2. The germline CDR1 and CDR2 sequences are WSHSY and SAAADI. This CDR3 is 16 amino acids long. CDR3 DNA sequence: TGCGCCAGCAGTGAGTCGAGGACAGGGAGCACAGATACGCAGTATTTT. Amino acids: CASSESRTGSTDTQYF.

This chain uses TRBV28 with TRBJ1-4, with D tentatively TRBD1 (5 bases). Trimming pared 4 bases from V and 6 bases from J, leaving 18 bases between. This CDR3 has 16 amino acids. Germline V gene lookup returns CDR1 MDHEN and CDR2 SYDVKM. The CDR3 spells CASSSRRGREYEKLFF. The CDR3 region has the DNA TGTGCCAGCAGTTCCCGGCGGGGCAGGGAGTATGAAAAACTGTTTTTT.

The chain carries TRBV5-1 and TRBJ2-7; D tentatively reads TRBD1 or TRBD2 (6 bases each). The germline CDR1 and CDR2 sequences are SGHRS and YFSETQ. The CDR3 runs to 13 residues. V lost 0 bases and J lost 3, with 7 bases in between. The CDR3 loop is CASSLEGGYEQYF. CDR3 DNA sequence: TGCGCCAGCAGCTTGGAGGGGGGCTACGAGCAGTACTTC.

The CDR3 nucleotides read TGTGCCAGCAGCTTAGAAATATCAGGACAGGGAGAAGCTTTCTTT. It is translated as CASSLEISGQGEAFF. The V and J genes are TRBV11-2 and TRBJ1-1, with 8 bases lining up with TRBD1. This CDR3 is built from 15 residues. The trim removed 0 bases at V and 8 bases at J, leaving 8 bases unmatched. Germline loops: CDR1 SGHAT, CDR2 FQNNGV. The full variable domain, rest sourced from reference TRBV11-2 and TRBJ1-1, is EAGVAQSPRYKIIEKRQSVAFWCNPISGHATLYWYQQILGQGPKLLIQFQNNGVVDDSQLPKDRFSAERLKGVDSTLKIQPAKLEDSAVYLCASSLEISGQGEAFFGQGTRLTVV.

The rearrangement uses TRBV6-5 and TRBJ2-7, with D uncertain. The CDR3 loop spans 13 amino acids. The V gene's germline CDR1 is MNHEY and CDR2 SVGAGI. Trimming shortened V by 7 bases and J by 1 base, and 11 bases separated the two germline ends. CDR3 sequence: CASKEHSSYEQYF. The CDR3 DNA is TGTGCCAGCAAGGAACATTCATCCTACGAGCAGTACTTC.

This clone came up once. The J gene is TRBJ1-2, the V gene TRBV5-6, with no clear D. CDR1 is SGHDT, CDR2 YYEEEE, per germline. Trimming pared 0 bases from V and 4 bases from J, leaving 13 bases between. There are 15 residues in the CDR3. CDR3 amino acids: CASSLGHGGLYGYTF. CDR3 nucleotide sequence: TGTGCCAGCAGCTTGGGACACGGAGGTCTCTATGGCTACACCTTC.

The chain combines TRBV20-1 with TRBJ1-2, with a weak D call TRBD1 (6 bases). Deletions cut 3 bases from V and 3 bases from J, with 14 bases between. This CDR3 spans 14 amino acids. Germline V gene sequence: CDR1 DFQATT, CDR2 SNEGSKA (reference sequence). The CDR3 spells CSASIPGDDYGYTF. In DNA form, the CDR3 reads TGCAGTGCTAGTATCCCAGGGGATGACTATGGCTACACCTTC.